These T cell receptor beta chains were read from a single sample in a study of PD-L1 blockade in urothelial cancer. Sequencing was performed with immunoSEQ multiplex PCR; in TCRdb, only in-frame clones are kept and a portion is missing. The table lists tens of thousands of clones, 70% to 90% of them singletons. Specimen: PBMCs, collected around atezolizumab (anti-PD-L1) treatment. All receptors derive from a man aged 60 to 69 with urothelial cancer. CDR3s include the opening cysteine and the closing phenylalanine or tryptophan. A D gene is named only where the DNA matches it firmly. Clone size is stated in some rows and not others, as once, few, many or a class when expanded.

clone_size: -; j_call: TRBJ2-1; v_call: TRBV2; d_call: -; cdr3_aa: CASTPRLSSYNEQFF; cdr3_nt: TGTGCCAGCACCCCGCGGCTCAGCTCCTACAATGAGCAGTTCTTC
clone_size: -; j_call: TRBJ2-3; v_call: TRBV19; d_call: TRBD1; cdr3_aa: CASSGRPGQGGTDTQYF; cdr3_nt: TGTGCCAGTAGTGGCCGGCCTGGACAGGGAGGAACAGATACGCAGTATTTT
clone_size: few; j_call: TRBJ1-6; v_call: TRBV5-6; d_call: -; cdr3_aa: CASSLYNSPLHF; cdr3_nt: TGTGCCAGCAGCCTTTATAATTCACCCCTCCACTTT
clone_size: few; j_call: TRBJ2-7; v_call: TRBV19; d_call: -; cdr3_aa: CASSIYYRGGYEQYF; cdr3_nt: TGTGCCAGTAGTATATACTACAGGGGAGGCTACGAGCAGTACTTC
clone_size: -; j_call: TRBJ2-2; v_call: TRBV30; d_call: -; cdr3_aa: CACPLPGHGTTGELFF; cdr3_nt: TGTGCCTGCCCCCTTCCGGGACACGGAACCACCGGGGAGCTGTTTTTT
clone_size: -; j_call: TRBJ1-1; v_call: TRBV7-8; d_call: -; cdr3_aa: CASSLAGGMNTEAFF; cdr3_nt: TGTGCCAGCAGCTTAGCTGGGGGGATGAACACTGAAGCTTTCTTT
clone_size: -; j_call: TRBJ2-1; v_call: TRBV5-1; d_call: -; cdr3_aa: CASSFDTDNEQFF; cdr3_nt: TGCGCCAGCAGCTTCGACACTGACAATGAGCAGTTCTTC
clone_size: -; j_call: TRBJ1-1; v_call: TRBV18; d_call: -; cdr3_aa: CASSPGTWDTEAFF; cdr3_nt: TGTGCCAGCTCACCCGGGACATGGGACACTGAAGCTTTCTTT
clone_size: -; j_call: TRBJ1-6; v_call: TRBV5-4; d_call: -; cdr3_aa: CASSLMSGRDNSPLHF; cdr3_nt: TGTGCCAGCAGCTTGATGAGCGGACGGGATAATTCACCCCTCCACTTT
clone_size: -; j_call: TRBJ2-2; v_call: TRBV7-3; d_call: TRBD2; cdr3_aa: CASRGIAGGPGGELFF; cdr3_nt: TGTGCCAGCAGAGGCATAGCGGGGGGGCCAGGCGGGGAGCTGTTTTTT
clone_size: -; j_call: TRBJ2-5; v_call: TRBV5-4; d_call: TRBD2; cdr3_aa: CASSRGTSGVEETQYF; cdr3_nt: TGTGCCAGCAGCAGGGGGACTAGCGGGGTAGAGGAGACCCAGTACTTC
clone_size: -; j_call: TRBJ2-7; v_call: TRBV5-4; d_call: -; cdr3_aa: CASSLVGRAHEQYF; cdr3_nt: TGTGCCAGCAGCTTGGTGGGCAGGGCCCACGAGCAGTACTTC
clone_size: -; j_call: TRBJ1-3; v_call: TRBV18; d_call: TRBD1; cdr3_aa: CASSLLTGGTGNTIYF; cdr3_nt: TGTGCCAGCTCACTGTTAACAGGGGGCACAGGAAACACCATATATTTT
clone_size: -; j_call: TRBJ1-1; v_call: TRBV11-2; d_call: -; cdr3_aa: CASSLNRDTEAFF; cdr3_nt: TGTGCCAGCAGCCTAAACAGGGACACTGAAGCTTTCTTT
clone_size: -; j_call: TRBJ2-1; v_call: TRBV30; d_call: -; cdr3_aa: CAWSRGRGYNEQFF; cdr3_nt: TGTGCCTGGAGCAGGGGGCGGGGGTACAATGAGCAGTTCTTC
clone_size: -; j_call: TRBJ1-4; v_call: TRBV15; d_call: -; cdr3_aa: CATSRDWGVGEKLFF; cdr3_nt: TGTGCCACCAGCAGAGATTGGGGGGTGGGTGAAAAACTGTTTTTT
clone_size: -; j_call: TRBJ1-1; v_call: TRBV7-9; d_call: -; cdr3_aa: CASSSRGMNEAFF; cdr3_nt: TGTGCCAGCAGCTCTAGGGGGATGAATGAAGCTTTCTTT
clone_size: -; j_call: TRBJ1-2; v_call: TRBV28; d_call: -; cdr3_aa: CASSPGGYGYTF; cdr3_nt: TGTGCCAGCAGTCCCGGGGGGTATGGCTACACCTTC
clone_size: -; j_call: TRBJ2-7; v_call: TRBV4-1; d_call: TRBD1; cdr3_aa: CASSQDYGQGAYEQYF; cdr3_nt: TGCGCCAGCAGCCAAGATTACGGACAGGGGGCTTACGAGCAGTACTTC
clone_size: -; j_call: TRBJ1-2; v_call: TRBV28; d_call: TRBD1; cdr3_aa: CASSQEGQGWTYGYTF; cdr3_nt: TGTGCCAGCAGTCAAGAAGGACAGGGGTGGACCTATGGCTACACCTTC
clone_size: -; j_call: TRBJ2-7; v_call: TRBV4-1; d_call: -; cdr3_aa: CASSQDKQIYYEQYF; cdr3_nt: TGCGCCAGCAGCCAAGATAAACAAATTTACTACGAGCAGTACTTC
clone_size: -; j_call: TRBJ2-3; v_call: TRBV15; d_call: -; cdr3_aa: CATSTWPETDTQYF; cdr3_nt: TGTGCCACCAGCACTTGGCCTGAAACAGATACGCAGTATTTT
clone_size: -; j_call: TRBJ1-2; v_call: TRBV27; d_call: TRBD1; cdr3_aa: CASSQDRGGGYTF; cdr3_nt: TGTGCCAGCAGTCAGGACAGGGGAGGCGGCTACACCTTC
clone_size: -; j_call: TRBJ2-1; v_call: TRBV10-1; d_call: TRBD2; cdr3_aa: CASSLAGAPYEQFF; cdr3_nt: TGCGCCAGCAGTCTAGCGGGGGCCCCTTATGAGCAGTTCTTC
clone_size: -; j_call: TRBJ1-5; v_call: TRBV7-2; d_call: TRBD1; cdr3_aa: CASSVRQGTQPQHF; cdr3_nt: TGTGCCAGCAGCGTACGACAGGGGACTCAGCCCCAGCATTTT
clone_size: -; j_call: TRBJ2-5; v_call: TRBV4-3; d_call: -; cdr3_aa: CASSQDTRSETQYF; cdr3_nt: TGCGCCAGCAGCCAAGATACGAGATCAGAGACCCAGTACTTC
clone_size: -; j_call: TRBJ2-1; v_call: TRBV10-1; d_call: TRBD2; cdr3_aa: CASSEHAGDNEQFF; cdr3_nt: TGCGCCAGCAGTGAGCATGCGGGGGACAATGAGCAGTTCTTC
clone_size: -; j_call: TRBJ1-1; v_call: TRBV23-1; d_call: -; cdr3_aa: CASSQNPLQGGNTEAFF; cdr3_nt: TGCGCCAGCAGTCAAAATCCTCTACAGGGTGGGAACACTGAAGCTTTCTTT
clone_size: -; j_call: TRBJ1-2; v_call: TRBV11-3; d_call: TRBD1; cdr3_aa: CASSPTRTGEGIGYTF; cdr3_nt: TGTGCCAGCAGCCCTACCCGGACAGGAGAGGGCATTGGCTACACCTTC
clone_size: -; j_call: TRBJ2-5; v_call: TRBV7-9; d_call: TRBD1; cdr3_aa: CASSTLWDRQETQYF; cdr3_nt: TGTGCCAGCAGCACCCTCTGGGACAGACAAGAGACCCAGTACTTC
clone_size: once; j_call: TRBJ2-1; v_call: TRBV5-1; d_call: TRBD2; cdr3_aa: CASSLGLGSGGADEQFF; cdr3_nt: TGCGCCAGCAGCTTGGGCTTAGGGAGCGGGGGGGCCGATGAGCAGTTCTTC
clone_size: -; j_call: TRBJ1-1; v_call: TRBV7-3; d_call: -; cdr3_aa: CASSLKPRQGGTEAFF; cdr3_nt: TGTGCCAGCAGCTTAAAACCCCGGCAGGGAGGGACTGAAGCTTTCTTT
clone_size: -; j_call: TRBJ1-4; v_call: TRBV18; d_call: TRBD1; cdr3_aa: CASSPGDRAALFF; cdr3_nt: TGTGCCAGCTCACCGGGGGACAGGGCCGCGCTGTTTTTT
clone_size: -; j_call: TRBJ2-2; v_call: TRBV5-1; d_call: TRBD2; cdr3_aa: CASSLVSGGTENTGELFF; cdr3_nt: TGCGCCAGCAGCTTGGTTAGCGGGGGGACGGAGAACACCGGGGAGCTGTTTTTT
clone_size: -; j_call: TRBJ1-3; v_call: TRBV18; d_call: -; cdr3_aa: CASGDRRDTNTIYF; cdr3_nt: TGTGCCAGCGGAGACAGGAGAGATACCAACACCATATATTTT
clone_size: few; j_call: TRBJ1-5; v_call: TRBV28; d_call: -; cdr3_aa: CASSFEGWYSNQPQHF; cdr3_nt: TGTGCCAGCAGTTTCGAGGGCTGGTATAGCAATCAGCCCCAGCATTTT
clone_size: -; j_call: TRBJ2-4; v_call: TRBV19; d_call: TRBD2; cdr3_aa: CASSLRGGFIIQYF; cdr3_nt: TGTGCCAGTAGTCTCCGCGGGGGGTTTATCATTCAGTACTTC
clone_size: once; j_call: TRBJ1-3; v_call: TRBV7-2; d_call: -; cdr3_aa: CASSLSRGPGNTIYF; cdr3_nt: TGTGCCAGCAGCTTATCAAGGGGTCCTGGAAACACCATATATTTT